This record covers a single TCR beta chain. Measured with immunoSEQ multiplex PCR; TCRdb has only the in-frame clones, and not every one. Of fewer than 350,000 clones in the sample, 85% are singletons; the top ten hold approximately 1.9%. The trim removed 5 bases at V and 10 bases at J, leaving 14 bases unmatched. Germline loops: CDR1 LNHNV, CDR2 YYDKDF (reference sequence). The CDR3 is made up of 16 amino acids. These data belong to a study of blood T cell repertoires in COVID-19. The sample consisted of PBMCs or T cells enriched from blood (not recorded which). This TCR was recovered from a woman in her 30s who had been exposed to COVID-19. The gene calls are TRBV15 and TRBJ1-6; 7 bases match TRBD1. The CDR3 bases are TGTGCCACCAGCCTACTTGACAGGGACCCAGGGTCACCCCTCCACTTT. Translating it yields CATSLLDRDPGSPLHF.